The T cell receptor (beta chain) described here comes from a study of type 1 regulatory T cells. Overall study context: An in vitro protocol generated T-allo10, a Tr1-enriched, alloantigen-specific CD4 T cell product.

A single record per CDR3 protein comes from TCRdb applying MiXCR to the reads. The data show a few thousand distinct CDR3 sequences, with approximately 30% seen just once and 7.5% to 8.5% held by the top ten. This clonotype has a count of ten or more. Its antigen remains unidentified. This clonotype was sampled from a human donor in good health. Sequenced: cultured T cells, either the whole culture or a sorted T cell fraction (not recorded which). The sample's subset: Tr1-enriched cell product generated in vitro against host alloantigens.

In DNA, the CDR3 is TGTGCCAGCTCACCACCGAGTTTGGGGACAGGTCATCAGCCCCAGCATTTT. Its translation is CASSPPSLGTGHQPQHF. The V call is TRBV18, the J call TRBJ1-5; TRBD1 aligns across 8 bases. Germline assignment: CDR1 KGHSH and CDR2 LQKENI. The V and J ends lost 0 bases and 5 bases, in that order; junction bases with no gene match: 9. This CDR3 is built from 17 residues.